This T cell receptor beta chain comes out of a study of blood T cell repertoires in COVID-19. Study summary: Acute and convalescent COVID-19 specimens originated in the United States, Italy and Spain. The analysed material was cDNA or gDNA that came from T cells, B-cell-depleted T cells, or PBMCs.

The CDR3 contains 16 residues. Germline CDR1 reads SNHLY; CDR2 reads FYNNEI. V was cut by 3 bases and J by 1 base, with 15 bases left in between. TCRdb keeps only in-frame clones here, not all; method: immunoSEQ multiplex PCR. The sample holds roughly 160,000 clones; 70% to 90% are singletons and the top ten take approximately 1%. Input material: peripheral blood. This chain joins TRBV2 and TRBJ1-1; D is perhaps TRBD1 (6 bases). The clonotype comes from a man aged 40-49 years with acute or convalescent COVID-19. The CDR3 here is CASSEDSLSGNTEAFF. The CDR3, as DNA: TGTGCCAGCAGTGAGGACAGCCTGAGCGGGAACACTGAAGCTTTCTTT.